This TCR beta chain emerged from a study of blood T cell repertoires in COVID-19. The CDR3 has 17 amino acids. Losses at the gene ends were 6 bases for V and 0 bases for J; bases not matched to a gene: 10. Germline V gene lookup returns CDR1 LNHDA and CDR2 SQIVND (reference sequence). TCRdb keeps only in-frame clones here, not all; method: immunoSEQ multiplex PCR. The sample shows some 190,000 clones, 70% to 90% of them seen only once. This chain connects TRBV19 to TRBJ2-3; 9 nucleotides match TRBD1. The receptor's source is a human donor with active or convalescent COVID-19. The donor label of this sample is uncertain. Specimen: peripheral blood. CDR3 nucleotides: TGTGCCAGTAGCCGAGGGACAGGGACCCGTAGCACAGATACGCAGTATTTT. Translation: CASSRGTGTRSTDTQYF. The variable domain in full, with the rest retrieved from reference TRBV19 and TRBJ2-3, is DGGITQSPKYLFRKEGQNVTLSCEQNLNHDAMYWYRQDPGQGLRLIYYSQIVNDFQKGDIAEGYSVSREKKESFPLTVTSAQKNPTAFYLCASSRGTGTRSTDTQYFGPGTRLTVL.